Listed here are 12 T cell receptor beta chains from one sample, sequenced in a study of shared clonotypes between healthy human individuals. Assay used: immunoSEQ multiplex PCR; TCRdb lists only in-frame clones, some missing. The sample lists around 500,000 clones, roughly 80% seen once, with approximately 13% in the top ten. Sequencing was carried out using PBMCs. These receptors all come from a woman aged 40 to 55 in good health. Some clones in this sample may be carry-over from other donors' samples.

This chain links TRBV27 with TRBJ2-1; TRBD2 matches 11 bases. J lost 4 bases, V lost 3 bases, and 5 bases had no gene match. From germline, CDR1 is MNHEY and CDR2 SMNVEV (reference sequence). The CDR3 is made up of 16 amino acids. The CDR3 DNA is TGTGCCAGCAGTTTTACTAGCGGGAGTTCTTACAATGAGCAGTTCTTC. Amino acids: CASSFTSGSSYNEQFF.

The V call is TRBV13, the J call TRBJ1-2; D perhaps matches TRBD1 (5 bases). Trimming shortened V by 3 bases and J by 1 base, and 6 bases separated the two germline ends. Germline CDR1 and CDR2: PRHDT and FYEKMQ (reference sequence). The CDR3 contains 13 residues. The CDR3 DNA is TGTGCCAGCAGCTTGACAGTTAACTATGGCTACACCTTC. This translates into CASSLTVNYGYTF.

V gene TRBV9 combines with J gene TRBJ2-3; D remains ambiguous. V lost 0 bases and J lost 0, with 8 bases in between. There are 15 residues in the CDR3. Germline V CDR1 and CDR2: SGDLS, YYNGEE. CDR3 nucleotides: TGTGCCAGCAGCGTAGAGAGCGTCAGCACAGATACGCAGTATTTT. Protein sequence: CASSVESVSTDTQYF.

There are many counts of this clone. The chain couples TRBV4-2 to TRBJ2-3; D might be TRBD2 (6 bases). The germline V gene encodes CDR1 LGHNA and CDR2 YNFKEQ. V was clipped by 4 bases and J by 1 base, with 18 bases between them. The CDR3 sequence is 17 residues long. CDR3 sequence reads: CASSPRLEASGTDTQYF. Here the CDR3 DNA reads TGTGCCAGCAGCCCCCGCTTGGAGGCTAGCGGCACAGATACGCAGTATTTT.

The chain combines TRBV30 with TRBJ2-3, with 11 bases lining up with TRBD1. J lost 3 bases, V lost 4 bases, and 6 bases had no gene match. CDR3 length: 15 amino acids. Per the germline V gene, CDR1 is GTSNPN and CDR2 is SVGIG (reference sequence). CDR3 in DNA: TGTGCCTGGATGGACAGGGGGCTTGGTACAGATACGCAGTATTTT. Its protein product is CAWMDRGLGTDTQYF.

This clone was seen more than once but under ten times. The chain carries TRBV28 and TRBJ2-7; 8 positions agree with TRBD2. J lost 2 bases, V lost 4 bases, and 7 bases had no gene match. This CDR3 comprises 15 residues. Germline V gene lookup returns CDR1 MDHEN and CDR2 SYDVKM. CDR3 residues: CASSSAGREAYEQYF. In DNA form, the CDR3 reads TGTGCCAGCAGTTCGGCTGGGCGGGAGGCCTACGAGCAGTACTTC.

The rearrangement joins TRBV2 to TRBJ2-3, with D unclear. Germline-derived CDR1 and CDR2 are SNHLY and FYNNEI. The CDR3 sequence is 14 residues long. V lost 7 bases and J 5 bases, leaving 16 bases between the germline ends. The CDR3 DNA follows: TGTGCCAGCATGCGGCGTATTGGTCGAGATACGCAGTATTTT. It specifies CASMRRIGRDTQYF.

The J gene is TRBJ1-2, the V gene TRBV19; D is undetermined. With 7 bases removed from V and 5 bases from J, the gap between germline ends came to 11 bases. The germline gives CDR1 LNHDA, CDR2 SQIVND (reference sequence). The CDR3 totals 12 residues. Here the CDR3 reads CASTLGPYGYTF. The CDR3 DNA reads as TGTGCCAGTACCCTTGGGCCGTATGGCTACACCTTC.

The chain carries TRBV7-9 and TRBJ2-1; D remains unclear. Trimming pared 1 base from V and 7 bases from J, leaving 8 bases between. Germline V gives CDR1 SEHNR, CDR2 FQNEAQ (reference sequence). This CDR3 contains 13 residues. CDR3 protein: CASSLELGNEQFF. The CDR3 DNA reads TGTGCCAGCAGCTTAGAACTGGGGAATGAGCAGTTCTTC.

This sequence joins TRBV6-5 and TRBJ2-7; either TRBD1 or TRBD2 may fit D (5 bases each). The V end was cut by 7 bases, the J end by 0 bases, with 13 bases between. In germline, CDR1 is MNHEY, CDR2 SVGAGI. This CDR3 region has 14 residues. This CDR3 is CASTGTGSSYEQYF. In DNA form, the CDR3 reads TGTGCCAGCACCGGGACGGGGAGCTCCTACGAGCAGTACTTC.

V is TRBV5-4 and J is TRBJ2-5; 12 nucleotides align to TRBD2. The end of the DNA is better explained by TRBJ2-7, so the J call may be wrong. This CDR3 comprises 18 residues. The V gene's germline CDR1 is SGHNT and CDR2 YYREEE (reference sequence). The CDR3 is CASSLGPSGRAPTYEQYF. DNA for the CDR3: TGTGCCAGCAGCTTGGGTCCTAGCGGGAGGGCCCCGACCTACGAGCAGTACTTC.

This clone was observed a single time. The chain recombines TRBV19 with TRBJ2-1; the D gene is possibly TRBD1 (7 bases). Germline CDR1 and CDR2: LNHDA and SQIVND (reference sequence). The CDR3 is 13 amino acids. V gave up 5 bases and J gave up 8 bases, with 13 bases separating them. CDR3 residues: CASSASRGDEQFF. As DNA, the CDR3 is TGTGCCAGTAGTGCTTCCAGGGGGGATGAGCAGTTCTTC.